This T cell receptor (beta chain) originates from a study of cytotoxic CD8 clonotypes in ibrutinib-treated CLL (dated by TCRdb to the early 2020s). Regarding the complete study: The cohort had about a dozen relapsed/refractory and 15 treatment-naive patients; under 18 were IGHV unmutated. Partial responses were observed in 24 patients and complete responses in 2; after a median follow-up of roughly 62 months, remission was maintained in approximately 14 patients and progression was observed in approximately 12. Every sample from remission and from progressive disease was obtained while the patients were still on ibrutinib. Cryopreserved peripheral blood mononuclear cells were obtained prior to treatment, at the time of response, and at either disease progression or sustained remission. Longitudinal samples were obtainable from about 30% of the roughly 90 participants in the trial. On average, each sample yielded roughly 260,000 productive templates and about 95,000 productive rearrangements. Response samples were obtained after a median of around eleven months of treatment, with a range of roughly 6 to 40 months.

On a MiSeq, deep resolution sequencing aimed for a depth between 1 in 1 million and 1 in 200,000 T cells, with each clonotype covered 10x on average. TCR beta libraries were generated with the immunoSEQ hsTCRB Kit. In the source study's methods: Data were analyzed with ImmunoSEQ Data Assistant and ImmunoSEQ Analyzer, with V, D and J genes assigned per IMGT definitions. Clonality, which ranges from 0 to 1, was calculated as one minus the normalized Shannon entropy of productive rearrangement frequencies. Only overrepresented clonotypes making up at least 0.05% of each patient's repertoire were included in the public clonotype analysis. Thirteen age-matched healthy donor repertoires from immuneACCESS were used as controls for clonality. TCRdb carries this immuneACCESS record with in-frame sequences only. Its versions omit some clonotypes, under half of them owing to an unresolved V gene in the studies checked, with the rest unexplained. The DNA gave D and trimming, while V, J and clone size come from that table. The sample profile shows 76,000 or so clones; 70% to 90% of them were found once. Jointly, the top ten make up around 37% of the sample.

The sample's time point label, decoded: around 2 years on ibrutinib. For TCR beta library preparation, about 2.2 micrograms of genomic DNA was extracted from cryopreserved PBMCs. Longitudinal blood samples from CLL patients on ibrutinib monotherapy were analyzed using high-throughput TCR beta sequencing. Patients were enrolled in a phase 2 open-label single-center ibrutinib monotherapy trial. The germline V gene yields MDHEN for CDR1 and SYDVKM for CDR2. The CDR3 covers 11 residues, taking in both the cysteine and the phenylalanine. Solely the CDR3 DNA is kept, with 33 bases framed from the first base. Trimming costs V 5 bases and J 5 bases, and their ends lie 7 bases apart. Concerning this clone: The antigen it binds to is not known. Base qualities are missing; no much larger clone stands one base away.

Here is what the overall study found, with its caveats: Baseline clonality exceeded that of age-matched healthy donors and correlated strongly with circulating CD8+ T-cell counts. Public clonotypes were rare and either contracted or stayed stable during treatment, and the rise in clonality at ibrutinib response reflected the expansion of private clonotypes. At ibrutinib response clonality went up, during sustained remission it held steady, and at progression it dropped back toward baseline. Sustained-remission and progressing patients did not have matched sampling times, and lymph node repertoires were not examined.

The sequence was collected from a human donor with chronic lymphocytic leukemia. The receptor chain draws on TRBV28 and TRBJ2-7, with the D gene not confidently named. Sequenced here: PBMCs, sampled after 24 months of ibrutinib treatment. The CDR3 sequence is CASSTPHEQYF. The DNA sequence follows: TGTGCCAGCAGTACCCCCCACGAGCAGTACTTC.